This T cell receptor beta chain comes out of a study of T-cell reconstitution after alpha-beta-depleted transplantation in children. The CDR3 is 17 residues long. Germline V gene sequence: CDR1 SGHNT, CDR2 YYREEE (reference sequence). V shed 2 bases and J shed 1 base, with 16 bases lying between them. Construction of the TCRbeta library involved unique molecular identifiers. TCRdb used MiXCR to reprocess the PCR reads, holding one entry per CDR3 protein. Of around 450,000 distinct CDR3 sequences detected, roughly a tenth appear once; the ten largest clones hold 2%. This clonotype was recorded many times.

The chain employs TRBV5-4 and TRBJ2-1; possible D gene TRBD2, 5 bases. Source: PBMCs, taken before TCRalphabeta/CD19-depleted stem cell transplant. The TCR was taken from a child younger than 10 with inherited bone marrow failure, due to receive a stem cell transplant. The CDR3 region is CASSLMSGGRSYNEQFF. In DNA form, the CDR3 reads TGTGCCAGCAGCTTAATGTCGGGCGGGCGTTCCTACAATGAGCAGTTCTTC.